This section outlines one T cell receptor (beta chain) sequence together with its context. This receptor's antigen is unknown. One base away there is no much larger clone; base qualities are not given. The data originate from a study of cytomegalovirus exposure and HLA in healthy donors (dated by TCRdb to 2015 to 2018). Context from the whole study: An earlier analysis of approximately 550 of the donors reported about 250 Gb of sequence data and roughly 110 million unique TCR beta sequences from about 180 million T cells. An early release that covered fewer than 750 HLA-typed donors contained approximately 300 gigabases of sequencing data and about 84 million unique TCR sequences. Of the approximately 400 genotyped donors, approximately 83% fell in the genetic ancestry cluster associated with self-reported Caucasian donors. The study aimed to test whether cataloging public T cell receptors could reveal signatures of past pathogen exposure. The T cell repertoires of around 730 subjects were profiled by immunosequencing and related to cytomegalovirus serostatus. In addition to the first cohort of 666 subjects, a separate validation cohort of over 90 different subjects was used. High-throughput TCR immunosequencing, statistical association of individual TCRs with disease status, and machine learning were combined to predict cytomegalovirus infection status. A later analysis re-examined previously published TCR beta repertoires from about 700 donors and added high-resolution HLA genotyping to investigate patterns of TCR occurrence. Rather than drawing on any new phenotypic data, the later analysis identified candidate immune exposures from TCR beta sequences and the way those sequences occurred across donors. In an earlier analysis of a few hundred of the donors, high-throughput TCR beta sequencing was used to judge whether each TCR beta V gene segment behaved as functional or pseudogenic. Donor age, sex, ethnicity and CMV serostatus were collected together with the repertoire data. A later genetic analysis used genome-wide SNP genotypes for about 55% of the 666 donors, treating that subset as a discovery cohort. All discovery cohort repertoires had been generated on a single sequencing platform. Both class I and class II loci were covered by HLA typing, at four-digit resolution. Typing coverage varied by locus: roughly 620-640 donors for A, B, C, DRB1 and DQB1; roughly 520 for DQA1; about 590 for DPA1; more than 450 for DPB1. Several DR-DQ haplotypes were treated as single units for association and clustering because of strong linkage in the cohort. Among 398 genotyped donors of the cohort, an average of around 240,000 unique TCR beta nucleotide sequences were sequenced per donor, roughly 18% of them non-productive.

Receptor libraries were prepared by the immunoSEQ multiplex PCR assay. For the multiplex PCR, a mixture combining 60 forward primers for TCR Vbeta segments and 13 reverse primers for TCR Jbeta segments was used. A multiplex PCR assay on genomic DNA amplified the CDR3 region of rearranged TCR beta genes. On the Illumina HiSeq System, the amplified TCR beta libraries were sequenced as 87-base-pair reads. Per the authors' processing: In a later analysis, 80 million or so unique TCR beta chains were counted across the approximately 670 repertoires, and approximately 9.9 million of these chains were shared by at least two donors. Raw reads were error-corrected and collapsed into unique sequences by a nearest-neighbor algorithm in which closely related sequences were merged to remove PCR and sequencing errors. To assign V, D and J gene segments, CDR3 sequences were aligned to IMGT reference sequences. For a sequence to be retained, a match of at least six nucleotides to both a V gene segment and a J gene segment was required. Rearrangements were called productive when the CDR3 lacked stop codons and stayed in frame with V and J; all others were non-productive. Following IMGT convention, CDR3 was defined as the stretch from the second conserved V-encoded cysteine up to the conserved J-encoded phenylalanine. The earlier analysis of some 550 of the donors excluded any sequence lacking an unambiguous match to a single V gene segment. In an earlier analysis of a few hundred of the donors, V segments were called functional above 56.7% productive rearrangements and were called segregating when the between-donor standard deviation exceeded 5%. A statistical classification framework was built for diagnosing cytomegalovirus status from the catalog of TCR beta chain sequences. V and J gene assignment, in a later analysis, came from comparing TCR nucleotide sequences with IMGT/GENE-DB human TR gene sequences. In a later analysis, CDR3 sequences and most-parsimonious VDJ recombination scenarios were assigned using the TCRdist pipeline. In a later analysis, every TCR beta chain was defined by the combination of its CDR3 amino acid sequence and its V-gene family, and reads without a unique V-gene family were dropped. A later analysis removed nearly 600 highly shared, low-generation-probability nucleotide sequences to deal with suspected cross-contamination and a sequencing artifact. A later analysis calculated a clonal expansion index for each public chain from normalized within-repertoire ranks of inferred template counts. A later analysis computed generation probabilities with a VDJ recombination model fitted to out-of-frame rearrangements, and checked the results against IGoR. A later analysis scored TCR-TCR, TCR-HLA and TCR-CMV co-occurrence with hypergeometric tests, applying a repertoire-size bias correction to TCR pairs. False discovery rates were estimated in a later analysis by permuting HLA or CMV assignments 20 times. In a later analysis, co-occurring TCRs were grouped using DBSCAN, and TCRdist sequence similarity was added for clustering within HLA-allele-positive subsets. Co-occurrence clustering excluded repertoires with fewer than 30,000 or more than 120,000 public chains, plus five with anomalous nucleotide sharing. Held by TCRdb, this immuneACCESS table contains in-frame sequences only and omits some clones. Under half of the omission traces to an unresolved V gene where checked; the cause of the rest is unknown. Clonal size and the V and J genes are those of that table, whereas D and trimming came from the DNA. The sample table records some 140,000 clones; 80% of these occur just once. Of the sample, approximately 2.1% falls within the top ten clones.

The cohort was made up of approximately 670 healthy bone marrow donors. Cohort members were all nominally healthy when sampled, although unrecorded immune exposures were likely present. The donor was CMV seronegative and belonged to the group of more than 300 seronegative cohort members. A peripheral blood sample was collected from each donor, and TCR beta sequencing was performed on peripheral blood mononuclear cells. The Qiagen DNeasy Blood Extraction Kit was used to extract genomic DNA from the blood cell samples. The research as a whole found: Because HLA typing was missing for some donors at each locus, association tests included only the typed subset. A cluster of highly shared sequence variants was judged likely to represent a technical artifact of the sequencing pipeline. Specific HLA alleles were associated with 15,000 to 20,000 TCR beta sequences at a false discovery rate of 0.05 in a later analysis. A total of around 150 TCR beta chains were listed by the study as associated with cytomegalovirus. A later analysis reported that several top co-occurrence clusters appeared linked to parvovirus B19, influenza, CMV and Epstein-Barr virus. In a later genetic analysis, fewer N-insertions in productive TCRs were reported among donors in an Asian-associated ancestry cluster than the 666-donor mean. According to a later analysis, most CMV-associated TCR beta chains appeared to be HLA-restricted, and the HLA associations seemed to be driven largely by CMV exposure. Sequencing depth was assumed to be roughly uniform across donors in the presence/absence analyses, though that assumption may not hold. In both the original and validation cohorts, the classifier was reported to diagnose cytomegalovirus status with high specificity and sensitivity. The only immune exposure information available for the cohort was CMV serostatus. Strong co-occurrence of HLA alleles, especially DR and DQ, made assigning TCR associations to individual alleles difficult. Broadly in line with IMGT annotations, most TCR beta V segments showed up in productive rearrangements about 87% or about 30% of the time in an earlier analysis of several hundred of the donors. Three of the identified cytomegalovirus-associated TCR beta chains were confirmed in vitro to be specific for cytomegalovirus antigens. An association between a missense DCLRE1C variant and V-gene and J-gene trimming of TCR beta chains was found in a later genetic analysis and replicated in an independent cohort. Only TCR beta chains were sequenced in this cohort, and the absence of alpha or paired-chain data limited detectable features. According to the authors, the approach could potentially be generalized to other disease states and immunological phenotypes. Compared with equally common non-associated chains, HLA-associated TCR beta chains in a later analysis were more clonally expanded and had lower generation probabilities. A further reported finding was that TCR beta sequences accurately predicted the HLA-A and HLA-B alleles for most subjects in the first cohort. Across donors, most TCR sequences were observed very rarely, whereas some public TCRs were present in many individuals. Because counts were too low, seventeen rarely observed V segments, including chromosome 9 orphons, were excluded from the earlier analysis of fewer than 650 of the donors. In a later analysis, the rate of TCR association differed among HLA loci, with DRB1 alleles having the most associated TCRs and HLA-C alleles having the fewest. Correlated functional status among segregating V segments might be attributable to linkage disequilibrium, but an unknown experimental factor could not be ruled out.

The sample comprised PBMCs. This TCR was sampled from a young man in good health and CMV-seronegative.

In nucleotide form, the sequence is TGTGCCAGCATACCAGCTAGCGGGAGACCCGAGTTCTTC. The resulting protein is CASIPASGRPEFF. Recombination joined TRBV2 with TRBJ2-1; 10 nucleotides in the junction match TRBD2. There are 13 amino acids in the CDR3, from cysteine to phenylalanine inclusive. Left in the record is the CDR3 DNA by itself, 39 bases read in frame from the first base. The CDR1 and CDR2 encoded by the germline V gene are SNHLY and FYNNEI. Unmatched junction bases come to 11, with V trimmed by 7 bases and J by 14 bases.